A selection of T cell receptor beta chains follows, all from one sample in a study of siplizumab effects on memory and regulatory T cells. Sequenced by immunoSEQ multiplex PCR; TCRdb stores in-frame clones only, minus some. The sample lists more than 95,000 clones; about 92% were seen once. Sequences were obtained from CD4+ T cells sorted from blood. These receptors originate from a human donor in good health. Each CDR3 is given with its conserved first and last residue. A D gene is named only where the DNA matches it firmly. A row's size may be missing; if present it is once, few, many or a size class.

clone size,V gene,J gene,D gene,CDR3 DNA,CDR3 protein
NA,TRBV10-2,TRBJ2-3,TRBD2,TGCGCCAGCAGGGATCCGAGTCGGGGGGGCGTTAAAGATACGCAGTATTTT,CASRDPSRGGVKDTQYF
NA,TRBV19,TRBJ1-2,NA,TGTGCCATACGAAGAGGGGTTGGCTACACCTTC,CAIRRGVGYTF
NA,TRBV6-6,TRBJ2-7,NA,TGTGCCAGCAGTTACAACGCAGGCTCCTACGAGCAGTACTTC,CASSYNAGSYEQYF
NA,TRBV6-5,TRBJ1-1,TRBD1,TGTGCCAGCAGTTACTCGGGCAGGGGGGTTACTGAAGCTTTCTTT,CASSYSGRGVTEAFF
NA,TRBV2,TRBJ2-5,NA,TGTGCCAGCGAGTCGTGGGAGACCCAGTACTTC,CASESWETQYF
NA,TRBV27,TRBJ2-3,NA,TGTGCCAGCAGTTTATACAGGGGCACAGATACGCAGTATTTT,CASSLYRGTDTQYF
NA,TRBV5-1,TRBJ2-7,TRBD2,TGCGCCAGCAGCATGTTGGCGGGGGACTCCTACGAGCAGTACTTC,CASSMLAGDSYEQYF
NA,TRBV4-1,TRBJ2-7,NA,TGCGCCAGCAGCCAAGGGCCGCAGACAGCCCTAGCCCCCTACGAGCAGTACTTC,CASSQGPQTALAPYEQYF
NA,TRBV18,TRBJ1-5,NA,TGTGCCAGCTCACCCACAGGGACGAAGCTTGGGAATCAGCCCCAGCATTTT,CASSPTGTKLGNQPQHF
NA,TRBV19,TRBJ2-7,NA,TGTGCCAGTAGGCGCGCGGCCTCCTACGAGCAGTACTTC,CASRRAASYEQYF
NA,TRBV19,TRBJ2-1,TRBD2,TGTGCCAGTAGTCCTCGGACTAGCGGGAAGCGTGTCTCCTACAATGAGCAGTTCTTC,CASSPRTSGKRVSYNEQFF
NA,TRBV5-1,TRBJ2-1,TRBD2,TGCGCCAGCGAGACTAGCGGGGGGACTAATGAGCAGTTCTTC,CASETSGGTNEQFF
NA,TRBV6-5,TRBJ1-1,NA,TGTGCCAGCAGTTATTTACCCGGGAGGACTGAAGCTTTCTTT,CASSYLPGRTEAFF
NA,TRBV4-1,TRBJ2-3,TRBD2,TGCGCCAGCAGCCAAGACACACCCGGGGGGGTTACAGATACGCAGTATTTT,CASSQDTPGGVTDTQYF
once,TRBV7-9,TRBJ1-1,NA,TGTGCCAGCAGCTTAGATCAGGGTGGCACTGAAGCTTTCTTT,CASSLDQGGTEAFF
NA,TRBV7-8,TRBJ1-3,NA,TGTGCCAGCAGCTCACGGGCCGGAAACACCATATATTTT,CASSSRAGNTIYF
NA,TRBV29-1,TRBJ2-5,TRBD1,TGCAGCGTTGCCTTCATGGACAGGGCTCAAGAGACCCAGTACTTC,CSVAFMDRAQETQYF
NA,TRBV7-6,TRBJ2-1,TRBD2,TGTGCCAGCAGCCTCAGACTAGCGGGAGGATACAATGAGCAGTTCTTC,CASSLRLAGGYNEQFF